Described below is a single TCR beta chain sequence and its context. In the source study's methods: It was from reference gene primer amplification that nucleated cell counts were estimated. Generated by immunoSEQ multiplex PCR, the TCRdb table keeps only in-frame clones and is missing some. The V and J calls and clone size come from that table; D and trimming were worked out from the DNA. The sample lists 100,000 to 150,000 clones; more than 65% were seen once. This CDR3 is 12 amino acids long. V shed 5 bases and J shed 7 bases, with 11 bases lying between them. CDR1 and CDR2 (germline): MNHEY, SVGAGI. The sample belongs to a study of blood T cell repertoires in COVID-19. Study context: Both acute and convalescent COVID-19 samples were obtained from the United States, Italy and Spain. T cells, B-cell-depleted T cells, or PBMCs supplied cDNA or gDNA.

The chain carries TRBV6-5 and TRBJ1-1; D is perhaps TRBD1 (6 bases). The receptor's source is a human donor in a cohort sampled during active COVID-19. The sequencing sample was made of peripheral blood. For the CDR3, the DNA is TGTGCCAGCAGTCGGGACAATTTTGAAGCTTTCTTT. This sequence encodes CASSRDNFEAFF.